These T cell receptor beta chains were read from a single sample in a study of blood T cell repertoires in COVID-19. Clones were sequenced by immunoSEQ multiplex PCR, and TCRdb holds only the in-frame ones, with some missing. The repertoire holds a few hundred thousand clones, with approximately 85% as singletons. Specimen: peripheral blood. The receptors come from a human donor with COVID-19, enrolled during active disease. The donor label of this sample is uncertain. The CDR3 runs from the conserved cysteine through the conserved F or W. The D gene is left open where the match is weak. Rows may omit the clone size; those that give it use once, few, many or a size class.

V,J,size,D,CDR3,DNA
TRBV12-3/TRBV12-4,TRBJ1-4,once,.,CASSHGGEKLFF,TGTGCCAGCAGTCATGGCGGCGAAAAACTGTTTTTT
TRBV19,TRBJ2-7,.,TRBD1,CASKGTGGAREQYF,TGTGCCAGTAAGGGGACAGGGGGCGCGAGGGAGCAGTACTTC
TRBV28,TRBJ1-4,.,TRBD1,CASSSQTGLGEKLFF,TGTGCCAGCAGTTCGCAGACAGGGCTCGGTGAAAAACTGTTTTTT
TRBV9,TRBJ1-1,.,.,CASSVASTGMGTEAFF,TGTGCCAGCAGCGTCGCCTCCACAGGGATGGGCACTGAAGCTTTCTTT
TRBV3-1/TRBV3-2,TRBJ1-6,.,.,CASRVGAQGNSPLHF,TGTGCCAGCAGAGTAGGGGCGCAGGGGAATTCACCCCTCCACTTT
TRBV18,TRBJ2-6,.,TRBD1,CASSRPGTGVAGANVLTF,TGTGCCAGCTCAAGACCCGGGACAGGGGTCGCTGGGGCCAACGTCCTGACTTTC
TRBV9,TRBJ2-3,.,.,CASSQGFSTDTQYF,TGTGCCAGCAGCCAGGGTTTCAGCACAGATACGCAGTATTTT
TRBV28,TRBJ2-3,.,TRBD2,CATGLVVTDTQYF,TGTGCCACGGGACTAGTGGTAACAGATACGCAGTATTTT
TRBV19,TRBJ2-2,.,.,CASSPRTATGELFF,TGTGCCAGTAGTCCCCGGACAGCCACCGGGGAGCTGTTTTTT
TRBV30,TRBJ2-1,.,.,CAWSVTPRNTYNEQFF,TGTGCCTGGAGTGTTACTCCCCGAAATACCTACAATGAGCAGTTCTTC
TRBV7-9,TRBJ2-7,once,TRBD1,CASSFPPGQGGTYEQYF,TGTGCCAGCAGCTTCCCACCCGGACAGGGGGGTACCTACGAGCAGTACTTC
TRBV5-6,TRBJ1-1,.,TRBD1,CASSSWETGNPSWNTEAFF,TGTGCCAGCAGCTCTTGGGAGACAGGGAACCCTTCATGGAACACTGAAGCTTTCTTT
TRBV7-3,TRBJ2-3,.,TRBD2,CASSSTSGDTQYF,TGTGCCAGCAGCTCGACTAGCGGAGATACGCAGTATTTT
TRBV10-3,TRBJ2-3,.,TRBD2,CAITLTSGLTDTQYF,TGTGCCATCACCTTGACTAGCGGGTTAACAGATACGCAGTATTTT
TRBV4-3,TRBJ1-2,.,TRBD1,CASSQDLGQPYGYTF,TGCGCCAGCAGCCAAGATTTGGGACAGCCCTATGGCTACACCTTC
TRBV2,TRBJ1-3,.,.,CASSVSRGNTIYF,TGTGCCAGCAGTGTCTCGAGAGGAAACACCATATATTTT
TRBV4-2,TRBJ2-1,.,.,CASSQIHYNEQFF,TGTGCCAGCAGCCAAATCCACTATAATGAGCAGTTCTTC
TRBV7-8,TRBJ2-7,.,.,CASSLNNPEQYF,TGTGCCAGCAGCCTAAACAATCCCGAGCAGTACTTC
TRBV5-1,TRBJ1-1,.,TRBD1,CASTMGTGRNTEAFF,TGCGCCAGCACCATGGGGACAGGTAGAAACACTGAAGCTTTCTTT
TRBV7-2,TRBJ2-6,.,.,CASSLFYGSGANVLTF,TGTGCCAGCAGCTTATTCTACGGCTCTGGGGCCAACGTCCTGACTTTC
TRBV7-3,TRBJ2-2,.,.,CASSSQGWVGDGTGELFF,TGTGCCAGCAGCTCGCAAGGTTGGGTGGGAGACGGGACCGGGGAGCTGTTTTTT
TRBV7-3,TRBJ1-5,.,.,CASSLTSSNQPQHF,TGTGCCAGCAGCTTAACTAGTAGCAATCAGCCCCAGCATTTT
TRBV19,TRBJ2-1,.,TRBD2,CASSIDLLAGGWEYNEQFF,TGTGCCAGTAGTATAGATCTGCTAGCGGGAGGTTGGGAGTACAATGAGCAGTTCTTC
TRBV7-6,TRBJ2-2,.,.,CASSLGQQYTGELFF,TGTGCCAGCAGCTTAGGACAGCAGTACACCGGGGAGCTGTTTTTT
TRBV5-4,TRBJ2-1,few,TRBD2,CASSYRLAGVNEQFF,TGTGCCAGCAGCTACAGACTAGCGGGAGTCAATGAGCAGTTCTTC
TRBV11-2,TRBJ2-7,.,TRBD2,CASSLYQREYRYEQYF,TGTGCCAGCAGCTTATACCAGCGGGAGTACCGCTACGAGCAGTACTTC
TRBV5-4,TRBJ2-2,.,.,CASSSSRDENTGELFF,TGTGCCAGCAGTTCGTCCCGGGATGAAAACACCGGGGAGCTGTTTTTT
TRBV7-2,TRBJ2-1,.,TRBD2,CASRAGGVEQFF,TGTGCCAGCAGGGCGGGGGGGGTTGAGCAGTTCTTC
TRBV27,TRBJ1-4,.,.,CASSFPGENEKLFF,TGTGCCAGCAGTTTTCCGGGAGAGAATGAAAAACTGTTTTTT
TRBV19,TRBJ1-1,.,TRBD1,CASRDSPSNTEAFF,TGTGCCAGCAGGGACAGTCCGTCGAACACTGAAGCTTTCTTT
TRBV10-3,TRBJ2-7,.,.,CAISEIGGNGGYEQYF,TGTGCCATCAGTGAGATCGGAGGAAACGGGGGCTACGAGCAGTACTTC
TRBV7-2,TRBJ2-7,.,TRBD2,CASSFATSGGYEQYF,TGTGCCAGCAGCTTTGCAACTAGCGGAGGCTACGAGCAGTACTTC
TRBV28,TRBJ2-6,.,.,CASSLQGPGANVLTF,TGTGCCAGCAGTTTACAGGGCCCTGGGGCCAACGTCCTGACTTTC
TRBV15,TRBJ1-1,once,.,CATSRQGNTEAFF,TGTGCCACCAGCAGACAGGGAAACACTGAAGCTTTCTTT
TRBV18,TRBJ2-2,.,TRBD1,CASSAKTGANTGELFF,TGTGCCAGCTCAGCAAAGACAGGGGCGAACACCGGGGAGCTGTTTTTT
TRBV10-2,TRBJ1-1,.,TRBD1,CASSESRQGAAFF,TGCGCCAGCAGTGAGTCCCGACAGGGGGCGGCTTTCTTT
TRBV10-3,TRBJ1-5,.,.,CAIRPGKESNQPQHF,TGTGCCATCAGACCAGGGAAGGAGAGCAATCAGCCCCAGCATTTT
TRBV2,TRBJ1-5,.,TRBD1,CASSNLGTVNNQPQHF,TGTGCCAGCAGTAACCTCGGGACAGTGAACAATCAGCCCCAGCATTTT
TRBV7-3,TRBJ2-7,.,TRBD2,CASSPRLAGLDEQYF,TGTGCCAGCAGCCCGAGACTAGCGGGACTCGACGAGCAGTACTTC
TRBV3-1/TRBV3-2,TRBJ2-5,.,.,CASSYNSGQETQYF,TGTGCCAGCAGCTACAATAGCGGCCAAGAGACCCAGTACTTC